This T cell receptor beta chain is drawn from a study of cytomegalovirus exposure and HLA in healthy donors. General study findings and limits: Common viral pathogens seemed to be connected with several of the most significant clusters, according to a later analysis.

The PCR was carried out with 60 Vbeta primers and 13 Jbeta primers. Here immunoSEQ multiplex PCR was the method, and the copy in TCRdb shows in-frame clones only, minus some. The profile shows 130,000 or so clones, roughly three quarters of them singletons. V gave up 4 bases and J gave up 4 bases; unmatched junction bases: 4. This CDR3 spans 14 amino acids. Germline-derived CDR1 and CDR2 are MDHEN and SYDVKM. For this clone: As yet, its antigen is unknown.

The genes are TRBV28 and TRBJ2-3, with 8 bases that match TRBD1. The clonotype originates from a woman between 35 and 50 years old in good health and CMV-seronegative. The sequencing input was PBMCs. The CDR3 region is CASSSDREADTQYF. DNA of the CDR3: TGTGCCAGCAGTTCGGACAGGGAAGCAGATACGCAGTATTTT.